Listed here is a single T cell receptor (beta chain). No antigen is known for it. The CDR3 is made up of 16 amino acids. CDR1 and CDR2 (germline): SGHRS, YFSETQ. Trimming took 4 bases from V and 4 from J, leaving 20 bases between them. This entry is derived from a study of T cell responses to AZD1222 COVID-19 vaccine. Study results and limitations: Among AZD1222 vaccinees, only six or seven were seropositive at baseline. Spike-specific TCR breadth and depth both grew after two AZD1222 doses. In the spike-specific TCR repertoire, nearly half reportedly target unmutated variant regions.

The repertoire was sequenced with immunoSEQ multiplex PCR; TCRdb's copy has only in-frame clones and lacks some. The sample consists of more than 50,000 clones, approximately 88% of them appearing once. The input for sequencing was peripheral blood, taken on day 0 of AZD1222 vaccination. The chain combines TRBV5-1 with TRBJ1-2; no firm D call. This sequence was found in an adult in good health. The CDR3 sequence is CASSGTSPPGVYGYTF. CDR3 DNA sequence: TGCGCCAGCAGCGGAACTAGTCCGCCAGGAGTCTATGGCTACACCTTC.